A single sample gave rise to the 27 T cell receptor beta chains below, sequenced in a study of beta chain features in type 1 diabetes. Every bit of the isolated RNA underwent reverse transcription, so sequencing read expressed TCRB transcripts. This table comes from immunoSEQ multiplex PCR, and its TCRdb copy is limited to in-frame clones, with some not included. The sample holds 350,000 to 450,000 clones; roughly 16% are singletons and the top ten take approximately 0.02%. Sequenced input: naive CD4+ T cells from blood. The receptors originated from a woman between 18 and 29 years old in good health.

There are a few counts of this clone. J is TRBJ1-1 and V is TRBV14; the match to TRBD1 covers 8 bases. This CDR3 region has 14 residues. CDR1 is SGHDN and CDR2 is FVKESK in the germline V gene. V was clipped by 5 bases and J by 4 bases; unmatched bases: 6. The CDR3 DNA sequence: TGTGCCAGCAGCTACACTGACAGGGGCACTGAAGCTTTCTTT. It encodes CASSYTDRGTEAFF. The whole variable domain, remainder taken from reference TRBV14 and TRBJ1-1, is EAGVTQFPSHSVIEKGQTVTLRCDPISGHDNLYWYRRVMGKEIKFLLHFVKESKQDESGMPNNRFLAERTGGTYSTLKVQPAELEDSGVYFCASSYTDRGTEAFFGQGTRLTVV.

The genes are TRBV30 and TRBJ1-2; 8 positions match TRBD1. CDR1 is GTSNPN and CDR2 is SVGIG in the germline V gene (reference sequence). V shed 1 base, J shed 8 bases, and the junction held 9 bases outside the gene matches. The CDR3 totals 14 residues. The CDR3 protein is CAWSAVAGGKGYTF. The DNA for the CDR3 is TGTGCCTGGAGTGCGGTTGCAGGGGGCAAGGGCTACACCTTC.

This clone has a handful of counts. V and J are TRBV18 and TRBJ1-5; 9 bases fit TRBD1. This CDR3 comprises 14 residues. V trimming: 4 bases; J trimming: 11 bases; junction bases outside the gene matches: 9. CDR1 is KGHSH and CDR2 is LQKENI in the germline V gene. The CDR3 DNA follows: TGTGCCAGCTCACGGACGACAGGGGGTAGGGCCCAGCATTTT. It is translated as CASSRTTGGRAQHF.

The chain recombines TRBV5-6 with TRBJ1-1; D perhaps matches TRBD1 (5 bases). Trimming removed 3 bases from V and 1 base from J, with 7 bases in between. Germline CDR1 SGHDT, CDR2 YYEEEE. The CDR3 consists of 13 residues. The CDR3 DNA reads as TGTGCCAGCAGCTCGACAGAGAACACTGAAGCTTTCTTT. Residues: CASSSTENTEAFF.

The chain recombines TRBV28 with TRBJ2-1, with D possibly TRBD1 on 6 matching bases. Germline V gene sequence: CDR1 MDHEN, CDR2 SYDVKM. This CDR3 comprises 14 residues. Trimming stripped 7 bases from V and 2 bases from J, with 12 bases between. In nucleotides, the CDR3 is TGTGCCAGCACCGACGGACAGACCTACAATGAGCAGTTCTTC. Protein product: CASTDGQTYNEQFF.

This chain connects TRBV7-6 to TRBJ2-1, with 10 positions matching TRBD2. Trimming cost V 5 bases and J 0 bases; bases outside gene matches: 7. Germline V gene data show CDR1 as SGHVS and CDR2 as FNYEAQ. The CDR3 runs 17 residues. CDR3 amino acids: CASSPRTSGSSYNEQFF. As DNA, the CDR3 is TGTGCCAGCAGCCCCAGGACTAGCGGAAGCTCCTACAATGAGCAGTTCTTC. The full variable domain, in which reference TRBV7-6 and TRBJ2-1 provide the parts outside the CDR3, is GAGVSQSPRYKVTKRGQDVALRCDPISGHVSLYWYRQALGQGPEFLTYFNYEAQQDKSGLPNDRFSAERPEGSISTLTIQRTEQRDSAMYRCASSPRTSGSSYNEQFFGPGTRLTVL.

The gene calls are TRBV28 and TRBJ2-3, with 8 bases matching TRBD2. Germline assignment: CDR1 MDHEN and CDR2 SYDVKM. This CDR3 comprises 14 residues. With V trimmed by 7 bases and J by 10 bases, 13 bases remained unmatched. Here the CDR3 DNA reads TGTGCCAGCACCAGAGAACTAGCGGCCAGACCGCAGTATTTT. Translation gives CASTRELAARPQYF.

Only a few counts were recorded for this clone. The chain's CDR3 is CAWKEGQLVYSNQPQHF. The CDR3 region has the DNA TGTGCCTGGAAAGAGGGACAGCTCGTCTATAGCAATCAGCCCCAGCATTTT. This chain joins TRBV30 and TRBJ1-5, with 7 positions matching TRBD1. This CDR3 has 17 residues. The trim removed 4 bases at V and 0 bases at J, leaving 12 bases unmatched. CDR1 and CDR2 from the germline V gene are GTSNPN and SVGIG (reference sequence). The entire variable domain, with the rest obtained from reference TRBV30 and TRBJ1-5, is as follows: SQTIHQWPATLVQPVGSPLSLECTVEGTSNPNLYWYRQAAGRGLQLLFYSVGIGQISSEVPQNLSASRPQDRQFILSSKKLLLSDSGFYLCAWKEGQLVYSNQPQHFGDGTRLSIL.

This chain links TRBV7-2 with TRBJ2-3; 7 bases align to TRBD1. The V gene's germline CDR1 is SGHTA and CDR2 FQGNSA. The length of the CDR3 is 16 residues. Unmatched junction bases numbered 8, after V lost 5 bases and J lost 0 bases. CDR3 amino acids: CASSIGQAASTDTQYF. CDR3 in DNA: TGTGCCAGCAGCATAGGACAGGCAGCTAGCACAGATACGCAGTATTTT.

The rearrangement uses TRBV2 and TRBJ2-3; 7 positions match TRBD2. Trimming at V came to 4 bases and at J to 2 bases, leaving 12 bases not matched to a gene. CDR1 and CDR2 from the germline V gene are SNHLY and FYNNEI. This CDR3 has 17 residues. The CDR3 protein is CASSGNPGGVSTDTQYF. The CDR3, as DNA: TGTGCCAGCAGTGGTAATCCGGGAGGTGTTTCCACAGATACGCAGTATTTT.

This sequence joins TRBV5-1 and TRBJ1-2; 8 bases map to TRBD1. Per the germline V gene, CDR1 is SGHRS and CDR2 is YFSETQ. The CDR3 sequence is 14 residues long. J was trimmed by 3 bases and V by 4 bases; bases with no gene match: 5. The CDR3 region is CASSPLTGDYGYTF. Written as DNA, the CDR3 is TGCGCCAGCAGCCCGTTGACAGGGGACTATGGCTACACCTTC. The entire variable domain, with the rest obtained from reference TRBV5-1 and TRBJ1-2, is as follows: KAGVTQTPRYLIKTRGQQVTLSCSPISGHRSVSWYQQTPGQGLQFLFEYFSETQRNKGNFPGRFSGRQFSNSRSEMNVSTLELGDSALYLCASSPLTGDYGYTFGSGTRLTVV.

This clone was counted a few times. This chain joins TRBV28 and TRBJ2-7; D remains ambiguous. The ends were cut back, 9 bases at V and 3 bases at J, with 12 bases in the middle. The CDR3 runs 12 residues. CDR1 MDHEN and CDR2 SYDVKM come from the germline V gene. The CDR3 DNA reads TGTGCCAGTCGCCGTGAGTACTACGAGCAGTACTTC. This gives the protein CASRREYYEQYF.

The chain uses TRBV27 and TRBJ2-2; possible D gene TRBD1, 5 bases. Trimming cost V 2 bases and J 7 bases, with 14 bases left between them. Per germline, CDR1 MNHEY and CDR2 SMNVEV (reference sequence). The CDR3 sequence is 15 residues long. The CDR3 is CASSLSRTLGGELFF. The CDR3 coding sequence is TGTGCCAGCAGTTTAAGCAGGACATTGGGCGGGGAGCTGTTTTTT.

This chain connects TRBV29-1 to TRBJ1-2; 8 bases fit TRBD1. The CDR3 extends over 12 amino acids. In germline, CDR1 is SQVTM, CDR2 ANQGSEA. V dropped 5 bases and J dropped 3; count of bases not matched to a gene: 2. CDR3 in amino acids: CSVSDRDYGYTF. DNA for the CDR3: TGCAGCGTTTCGGACAGGGACTATGGCTACACCTTC.

The V call is TRBV19, the J call TRBJ2-1; TRBD2 agrees at 9 bases. Germline V gene lookup returns CDR1 LNHDA and CDR2 SQIVND (reference sequence). V was pared by 7 bases and J by 11 bases, with 15 bases of the junction left unmatched. CDR3 length: 15 residues. The CDR3 DNA reads as TGTGCCAGTACGACCGGGACTAGCATATTCCAACAGCAGTTCTTC. Translation gives CASTTGTSIFQQQFF.

This clone was observed a few times. This sequence joins TRBV18 and TRBJ1-5; maybe TRBD1 (5 bases). Deletions cut 3 bases from V and 6 bases from J, with 21 bases between. The CDR3 totals 17 residues. Per germline, CDR1 KGHSH and CDR2 LQKENI. The DNA of the CDR3 is TGTGCCAGCTCACCTAGGAGGGACCTCGAGGCTCGTCAGCCCCAGCATTTT. It specifies CASSPRRDLEARQPQHF.

V usage is TRBV11-3 and J usage is TRBJ2-7; 7 bases align to TRBD2. Germline values: CDR1 SGHNT, CDR2 YENEEA. V shed 1 base, J shed 3 bases, and the junction held 0 bases outside the gene matches. The CDR3 has 13 residues. In nucleotides, the CDR3 is TGTGCCAGCAGCTTAGGCGGGAGCTACGAGCAGTACTTC. It yields the protein CASSLGGSYEQYF.

This clone came up a few times. J is TRBJ2-1 and V is TRBV11-3; 12 bases match TRBD2. V lost 5 bases to trimming and J lost 7 bases; unmatched junction nucleotides: 6. Germline V gene sequence: CDR1 SGHNT, CDR2 YENEEA. The CDR3 contains 15 residues. The CDR3 DNA reads as TGTGCCAGCAGCCGACTAGCGGGAGAAGGTAATGAGCAGTTCTTC. Protein product: CASSRLAGEGNEQFF. Complete variable domain (other parts from reference TRBV11-3 and TRBJ2-1): EAGVVQSPRYKIIEKKQPVAFWCNPISGHNTLYWYLQNLGQGPELLIRYENEEAVDDSQLPKDRFSAERLKGVDSTLKIQPAELGDSAVYLCASSRLAGEGNEQFFGPGTRLTVL.

The table lists this clone with a few counts. The chain employs TRBV28 and TRBJ2-2, with 9 bases that match TRBD1. CDR3 length: 15 amino acids. J gave up 3 bases and V 5 bases, and 4 bases lay outside the gene matches. Germline CDR1 is MDHEN and CDR2 is SYDVKM. The CDR3 protein is CASSPDRGYTGELFF. CDR3 DNA sequence: TGTGCCAGCAGTCCGGACAGGGGATACACCGGGGAGCTGTTTTTT.

This clone was observed a handful of times. The chain carries TRBV7-2 and TRBJ2-3; 12 bases are a match to TRBD2. Trimming at V came to 2 bases and at J to 6 bases, leaving 3 bases not matched to a gene. The CDR3 totals 15 residues. Germline assignment: CDR1 SGHTA and CDR2 FQGNSA. The CDR3 reads CASSLNGLAGDTQYF. The CDR3 nucleotides read TGTGCCAGCAGCTTAAACGGACTAGCGGGGGATACGCAGTATTTT.

The chain has TRBV2 and TRBJ2-1; TRBD2 agrees at 13 bases. The V segment lost 5 bases and the J segment 7 bases; nucleotides outside the gene matches: 8. The germline gives CDR1 SNHLY, CDR2 FYNNEI. The length of the CDR3 is 16 residues. CDR3 bases: TGTGCCAGCAGTTGGACTAGCGGGAGATTGGGGAATGAGCAGTTCTTC. It is translated as CASSWTSGRLGNEQFF.

This clone was counted a few times. The chain joins TRBV28 to TRBJ2-1; 7 nucleotides line up with TRBD2. Per the germline V gene, CDR1 is MDHEN and CDR2 is SYDVKM. The CDR3 is 19 amino acids. V dropped 2 bases and J dropped 3; count of bases not matched to a gene: 16. As DNA, the CDR3 is TGTGCCAGCAGTTTAGGGCTAAACCGCGGGAGCGGGTTCTACAATGAGCAGTTCTTC. As protein: CASSLGLNRGSGFYNEQFF.

This clone appeared a few times. The V call is TRBV4-3, the J call TRBJ1-2, with TRBD1 matching 9 bases. Germline loops: CDR1 LGHNA, CDR2 YSLEER. This CDR3 has 16 amino acids. V lost 0 bases, J lost 6 bases, and 8 bases stayed unmatched. The CDR3 DNA is TGCGCCAGCAGCCAAGATCCGCGTGGGACAGGGCATGGCTACACCTTC. Its translation: CASSQDPRGTGHGYTF.

This clone has more than one count but fewer than ten. This sequence joins TRBV18 and TRBJ1-1; D is undetermined. CDR3 size: 15 residues. Between the trimmed V and J ends, which lost 2 bases and 0 bases, there was a span of 10 bases. From germline, CDR1 is KGHSH and CDR2 LQKENI. The CDR3 nucleotides are TGTGCCAGCTCACCAACTTCACAGCTGAACACTGAAGCTTTCTTT. Translating gives CASSPTSQLNTEAFF.

The genes are TRBV6-6 and TRBJ1-1; the D is unclear. The CDR3 has 13 residues. Per the germline V gene, CDR1 is MNHNY and CDR2 is SVGAGI (reference sequence). The V gene lost 6 bases and the J gene lost 7 bases, with 15 bases spanning the gap. CDR3 nucleotides: TGTGCCAGCAGGTCCCCCGGGGTAGGTGAAGCTTTCTTT. Its protein is CASRSPGVGEAFF.

This clone came up a few times. The CDR3 is CAWRYPLGRAHEQYF. The CDR3 DNA follows: TGTGCCTGGAGATATCCTTTAGGCAGGGCCCACGAGCAGTACTTC. The J gene is TRBJ2-7, the V gene TRBV30, with D possibly being TRBD1 (5 bases). The CDR3 sequence is 15 residues long. CDR1 is GTSNPN and CDR2 is SVGIG in the germline V gene (reference sequence). V was trimmed by 3 bases and J by 5 bases, leaving 20 bases between them.

This chain links TRBV5-4 with TRBJ2-3, with 7 bases lining up with TRBD2. CDR1 and CDR2 (germline): SGHNT, YYREEE (reference sequence). The CDR3 sequence is 15 residues long. V gave up 2 bases and J gave up 2 bases; unmatched junction bases: 5. CDR3 sequence reads: CASSLTSGNTDTQYF. The DNA of the CDR3 is TGTGCCAGCAGCTTAACCAGCGGGAACACAGATACGCAGTATTTT.